This T cell receptor beta chain stems from a study of blood T cell repertoires in COVID-19. The CDR3 spans 16 residues. Trimming removed 5 bases at V and 2 bases at J, with 19 bases between. Germline V gene data show CDR1 as MDHEN and CDR2 as SYDVKM. Sequencing used immunoSEQ multiplex PCR; TCRdb keeps in-frame clones, though not all of them. The table shows over 200,000 clones, with 85% to 90% occurring only once. The source of this sequence is a man aged 25-45 years with COVID-19, enrolled during active disease. V usage is TRBV28 and J usage is TRBJ2-7, with D possibly TRBD1 on 6 matching bases. Sample: peripheral blood. The CDR3 DNA is TGTGCCAGCAGTGCAACAGGGCCCACATATACCTACGAGCAGTACTTC. Its translation: CASSATGPTYTYEQYF.